This entry lists 30 T cell receptor beta chains sequenced from one sample in a study of patients and donors after allogeneic stem cell transplantation (TCRdb year 2020). The protocol used for the library was RT-PCR. The instrument given in TCRdb is NextSeq 550. TCRdb redid the processing of the public reads, applying fastp at Q25 and MiXCR, and retained in-frame beta chains. Identical CDR3 proteins give one entry, which carries the most common genes and DNA. Recorded for this sample are 920,000 or so distinct CDR3 sequences; more than 15% of them occurred a single time. Approximately 5.9% of the sample goes to the ten largest clones. Sequencing was carried out using blood, either unsorted or a sorted T cell fraction (not recorded which). Receptors were obtained from a human donor who was either an allogeneic HSCT recipient or a stem cell or donor lymphocyte infusion donor (not recorded which). It is not recorded whose cells these are; they may come from a transplant donor.

A single count supports this clonotype. The J gene is TRBJ1-2, the V gene TRBV9, with D perhaps TRBD1 (5 bases). The CDR3 covers 16 residues. Per germline, CDR1 SGDLS and CDR2 YYNGEE. V was shortened by 3 bases and J by 1 base, with 16 bases between the two germline ends. The CDR3 is CASSAAPGGYNYGYTF. The CDR3 bases are TGTGCCAGCAGCGCCGCCCCCGGGGGGTATAACTATGGCTACACCTTC. Supplemented by reference TRBV9 and TRBJ1-2, the full variable domain reads DSGVTQTPKHLITATGQRVTLRCSPRSGDLSVYWYQQSLDQGLQFLIQYYNGEERAKGNILERFSAQQFPDLHSELNLSSLELGDSALYFCASSAAPGGYNYGYTFGSGTRLTVV.

This clonotype appeared a few times. The V gene is TRBV6-2 or TRBV6-3, the J gene TRBJ1-5; D ambiguous. Deletions cut 0 bases from V and 6 bases from J, with 15 bases between. The CDR3 extends over 16 amino acids. Germline CDR1 is MNHEY and CDR2 is SVGEGT. This CDR3 is CASSYSTRARGQPQHF. CDR3 bases: TGTGCCAGCAGTTACTCGACACGGGCTCGGGGTCAGCCCCAGCATTTT.

This sequence joins TRBV18 and TRBJ2-7; D possibly corresponds to TRBD1 (6 bases). The CDR3 consists of 13 residues. V lost 1 base and J lost 6, with 10 bases in between. From germline, CDR1 is KGHSH and CDR2 LQKENI. This CDR3 is CASSPLDSGEQYF. DNA for the CDR3: TGTGCCAGCTCACCACTGGACAGCGGCGAGCAGTACTTC.

The rearrangement joins TRBV7-2 to TRBJ1-3; D is uncertain. Germline loops: CDR1 SGHTA, CDR2 FQGNSA. There are 13 residues in the CDR3. Trimming stripped 5 bases from V and 4 bases from J, with 9 bases between. Here the CDR3 DNA reads TGTGCCAGCAGCACACGCCAGGGAAACACCATATATTTT. Translated, it gives CASSTRQGNTIYF.

The rearrangement joins TRBV3-1 to TRBJ1-1; the D gene is possibly TRBD1 (6 bases). This CDR3 region has 15 residues. Germline loops: CDR1 LGHDT, CDR2 YNNKEL (reference sequence). V was clipped by 2 bases and J by 5 bases, with 15 bases between them. This CDR3 reads CASSQSIGRGTEAFF. The CDR3 DNA reads as TGTGCCAGCAGCCAAAGCATCGGGAGGGGGACTGAAGCTTTCTTT.

This clonotype has just a few counts. The J gene is TRBJ1-2, the V gene TRBV12-3 or TRBV12-4; perhaps TRBD1 as D (5 bases). This CDR3 is built from 14 residues. Trimming removed 6 bases from V and 0 bases from J, with 11 bases in between. The CDR3: CASRLQDANYGYTF. The CDR3 DNA is TGTGCCAGCAGGTTACAGGACGCTAACTATGGCTACACCTTC.

This clonotype was counted a few times. The chain carries TRBV5-1 and TRBJ2-7, with D unresolved. V dropped 4 bases and J dropped 2 bases, with 10 bases sitting between them. The CDR3 runs 13 residues. Germline V gene lookup returns CDR1 SGHRS and CDR2 YFSETQ. The DNA for the CDR3 is TGCGCCAGCAGCCCTACCATCGCCTACGAGCAGTACTTC. Translated: CASSPTIAYEQYF.

Only a few counts were recorded for this clonotype. This chain links TRBV12-3 or TRBV12-4 with TRBJ2-1; 14 bases match TRBD2. V lost 0 bases to trimming and J lost 9 bases; unmatched junction nucleotides: 7. CDR3 length: 17 residues. The DNA for the CDR3 is TGTGCCAGCAGTTTAGCGCGGAGACTAGCGGGAGGGGGTGAGCAGTTCTTC. Translated: CASSLARRLAGGGEQFF.

This clonotype has just a few counts. The CDR3 DNA reads TGTGCCAGCGGCGAGGACAGCCTGAATAATTCACCCCTCCACTTT. It codes for CASGEDSLNNSPLHF. The chain employs TRBV6-1 and TRBJ1-6; D possibly corresponds to TRBD1 (6 bases). This CDR3 comprises 15 residues. Looked up from germline, CDR1 is MNHNS and CDR2 is SASEGT. V was trimmed by 8 bases and J by 5 bases, leaving 16 bases between them.

This chain links TRBV12-5 with TRBJ2-5, with D possibly matching TRBD2 (6 bases). The germline V gene encodes CDR1 LGHNT and CDR2 FRNRAP. V shed 7 bases and J shed 1 base, with 13 bases lying between them. The CDR3 has 14 amino acids. DNA of the CDR3: TGTGCTAGTGCCCCTGCGGGGATCCAAGAGACCCAGTACTTC. It specifies CASAPAGIQETQYF. Using reference TRBV12-5 and TRBJ2-5 for the parts outside the CDR3, the full variable domain is DARVTQTPRHKVTEMGQEVTMRCQPILGHNTVFWYRQTMMQGLELLAYFRNRAPLDDSGMPKDRFSAEMPDATLATLKIQPSEPRDSAVYFCASAPAGIQETQYFGPGTRLLVL.

This chain uses TRBV2 with TRBJ2-4; D possibly corresponds to TRBD1 (6 bases). CDR3 size: 15 residues. V lost 6 bases, J lost 0 bases, and 12 bases lay in between. In germline, CDR1 is SNHLY, CDR2 FYNNEI. The CDR3 is CASRVGQLAKNIQYF. In nucleotides, the CDR3 is TGTGCCAGCAGAGTTGGACAGCTAGCCAAAAACATTCAGTACTTC.

This clonotype has at least ten counts. The V call is TRBV11-2, the J call TRBJ2-7, with TRBD1 identical over 9 bases. J lost 0 bases, V lost 1 base, and 10 bases had no gene match. There are 18 residues in the CDR3. Germline CDR1 reads SGHAT; CDR2 reads FQNNGV. The CDR3 spells CASSLGPGGQGNSYEQYF. For the CDR3, the DNA is TGTGCCAGCAGCTTAGGACCGGGGGGACAGGGAAACTCCTACGAGCAGTACTTC.

The chain has TRBV2 and TRBJ2-1; no reliable D call. The CDR3 has 14 residues. Trimming left V 1 base short and J 7 bases short, with 11 bases between. The germline gives CDR1 SNHLY, CDR2 FYNNEI. CDR3 sequence (DNA): TGTGCCAGCAGTGAAGTGCGCGACGGGAATGAGCAGTTCTTC. Amino acid sequence: CASSEVRDGNEQFF.

V and J are TRBV5-1 and TRBJ2-2; D remains ambiguous. Trimming removed 9 bases from V and 4 bases from J, with 10 bases in between. CDR1 is SGHRS and CDR2 is YFSETQ in the germline V gene. This CDR3 comprises 12 residues. CDR3 region: CATRASTGELFF. As DNA, the CDR3 is TGCGCCACCCGTGCATCCACCGGGGAGCTGTTTTTT.

This chain uses TRBV15 with TRBJ2-7; 8 bases map to TRBD1. The V gene end was trimmed by 3 bases and the J gene end by 0 bases; junction bases not matched to a gene: 4. CDR1 and CDR2 (germline): LNHNV, YYDKDF (reference sequence). The CDR3 extends over 15 amino acids. The CDR3: CATSSDRGSSYEQYF. The CDR3 DNA follows: TGTGCCACCAGCAGTGACAGGGGTTCCTCCTACGAGCAGTACTTC.

V gene TRBV14 combines with J gene TRBJ2-5; TRBD1 might be the D (5 bases). CDR1 is SGHDN, CDR2 FVKESK, per germline. Trimming cost V 2 bases and J 3 bases, with 19 bases left between them. CDR3 length: 17 residues. As DNA, the CDR3 is TGTGCCAGCAGCCAAATAAAACGCTGGCAGGGTGAAGAGACCCAGTACTTC. Its translation is CASSQIKRWQGEETQYF.

This clonotype has more than one count but fewer than ten. The chain couples TRBV2 to TRBJ2-3; maybe TRBD1 (5 bases). Trimming left V 6 bases short and J 2 bases short, with 12 bases between. This CDR3 has 14 residues. Germline assignment: CDR1 SNHLY and CDR2 FYNNEI. CDR3 bases: TGTGCCAGCAGCGGTAGGGGAACCACAGATACGCAGTATTTT. It yields the protein CASSGRGTTDTQYF.

The chain is built from TRBV20-1 and TRBJ2-7; TRBD1 matches 8 bases. The CDR3 extends over 14 amino acids. J was trimmed by 3 bases and V by 6 bases; bases with no gene match: 10. Germline values: CDR1 DFQATT, CDR2 SNEGSKA (reference sequence). CDR3 amino acids: CSAPSGTGVYEQYF. CDR3 DNA sequence: TGCAGTGCACCATCCGGGACAGGCGTCTACGAGCAGTACTTC.

At least ten counts were recorded for this clonotype. Mismatch with germline at one junction end may stem from a read error. The genes are TRBV20-1 and TRBJ2-2; 8 bases map to TRBD2. The CDR3 consists of 17 residues. Germline V gene lookup returns CDR1 DFQATT and CDR2 SNEGSKA (reference sequence). The CDR3 DNA is TGCAGTGCTAGCGAGGCGGGGGGAGGGTCGAAAACCGGGGAGCTGTTTTTT. It is translated as CSASEAGGGSKTGELFF.

This chain links TRBV2 with TRBJ2-3; TRBD2 matches at 12 bases. Germline values: CDR1 SNHLY, CDR2 FYNNEI. Unmatched junction bases numbered 5, after V lost 9 bases and J lost 4 bases. The CDR3 is 14 residues long. CDR3 sequence (DNA): TGTGCCAGAGAGACTAGCGGGAGCGCAGATACGCAGTATTTT. Its translation: CARETSGSADTQYF.

Worth noting for this clonotype: Sequence at one end of the junction differs from germline and may be a read error. The chain links TRBV12-3 or TRBV12-4 to TRBJ2-5; 11 bases match TRBD2. CDR3 length equals 16 residues. Here the CDR3 reads CASSMVTSGDQGTQYF. CDR3 DNA sequence: TGTGCCAGCAGCATGGTGACTAGCGGGGACCAAGGGACCCAGTACTTC.

There are a few counts of this clonotype. The chain links TRBV6-5 to TRBJ1-5, with D possibly matching TRBD1 (5 bases). Looked up from germline, CDR1 is MNHEY and CDR2 is SVGAGI. The length of the CDR3 is 14 residues. Trimming removed 4 bases at V and 5 bases at J, with 12 bases between. The CDR3 loop reads CASSFDSTYQPQHF. CDR3 coding DNA: TGTGCCAGCAGTTTCGACAGTACTTATCAGCCCCAGCATTTT.

The chain has TRBV5-1 and TRBJ2-1; TRBD2 matches 10 bases. J was trimmed by 4 bases and V by 0 bases; bases with no gene match: 4. The CDR3 spans 16 residues. Germline lookup yields CDR1 SGHRS and CDR2 YFSETQ. This CDR3 reads CASSLGWTSGYNEQFF. Here the CDR3 DNA reads TGCGCCAGCAGCTTGGGGTGGACTAGCGGTTACAATGAGCAGTTCTTC.

This clonotype was detected a few times. CDR3 coding DNA: TGTGCCATCAGTGATTGGGACAGTAGTGATCAGCCCCAGCATTTT. Translated, it gives CAISDWDSSDQPQHF. The rearrangement uses TRBV10-3 and TRBJ1-5; 7 positions agree with TRBD1. J lost 5 bases, V lost 3 bases, and 7 bases had no gene match. Germline V gene data show CDR1 as ENHRY and CDR2 as SYGVKD. The CDR3 has 15 residues.

This clonotype came up a few times. The CDR3 sequence: CSARDRGGVEQFF. The DNA for the CDR3 is TGCAGTGCTAGAGATAGGGGGGGCGTTGAGCAGTTCTTC. The rearrangement joins TRBV20-1 to TRBJ2-1; maybe TRBD2 (7 bases). V was shortened by 0 bases and J by 9 bases, with 12 bases between the two germline ends. The germline V gene has CDR1 DFQATT and CDR2 SNEGSKA (reference sequence). The CDR3 totals 13 residues.

This clonotype has more than one count but fewer than ten. V usage is TRBV20-1 and J usage is TRBJ2-5; a weak D match, TRBD2 (5 bases). The CDR3 is 14 amino acids. V dropped 0 bases and J dropped 5 bases, with 13 bases sitting between them. The germline gives CDR1 DFQATT, CDR2 SNEGSKA (reference sequence). The CDR3 nucleotides are TGCAGTGCTAGAGATCTCACTAGTCCGGAGACCCAGTACTTC. It yields the protein CSARDLTSPETQYF.

This clonotype was counted only a few times. The genes are TRBV18 and TRBJ2-3, with 8 bases identical to TRBD2. Germline V gives CDR1 KGHSH, CDR2 LQKENI. The CDR3 totals 16 residues. J was trimmed by 2 bases and V by 0 bases; bases with no gene match: 4. The CDR3 spells CASSPPTGGPTDTQYF. The CDR3 bases are TGTGCCAGCTCACCACCGACGGGAGGGCCCACAGATACGCAGTATTTT. The full variable domain, rest sourced from reference TRBV18 and TRBJ2-3, is NAGVMQNPRHLVRRRGQEARLRCSPMKGHSHVYWYRQLPEEGLKFMVYLQKENIIDESGMPKERFSAEFPKEGPSILRIQQVVRGDSAAYFCASSPPTGGPTDTQYFGPGTRLTVL.

This clonotype occurred a few times. The J gene is TRBJ2-3, the V gene TRBV11-2; D may correspond to TRBD1 or TRBD2 (7 bases each). Looked up from germline, CDR1 is SGHAT and CDR2 is FQNNGV. The CDR3 has 16 residues. Trimming removed 4 bases from V and 2 bases from J, with 16 bases in between. DNA of the CDR3: TGTGCCAGCAGCTCAGCGGGACAGTCCGTCACAGATACGCAGTATTTT. As protein: CASSSAGQSVTDTQYF. Filled out from reference TRBV11-2 and TRBJ2-3, the complete variable domain reads EAGVAQSPRYKIIEKRQSVAFWCNPISGHATLYWYQQILGQGPKLLIQFQNNGVVDDSQLPKDRFSAERLKGVDSTLKIQPAKLEDSAVYLCASSSAGQSVTDTQYFGPGTRLTVL.

This clonotype was observed once. V usage is TRBV25-1 and J usage is TRBJ2-2; 11 bases match TRBD2. V gave up 9 bases and J gave up 8 bases; unmatched junction bases: 11. Germline CDR1 MGHDK, CDR2 SYGVNS. The CDR3 is made up of 15 amino acids. CDR3 sequence reads: CASRDSGRAVGELFF. The CDR3 bases are TGTGCCAGTCGGGATAGCGGGAGGGCCGTTGGGGAGCTGTTTTTT.

In this sample, this clonotype turned up a few times. The chain combines TRBV2 with TRBJ2-5; no reliable D call. V dropped 6 bases and J dropped 4 bases, with 9 bases sitting between them. This CDR3 comprises 12 residues. Germline CDR1 SNHLY, CDR2 FYNNEI. CDR3 sequence: CASRAETETQYF. The CDR3, as DNA: TGTGCCAGCAGGGCGGAGACAGAGACCCAGTACTTC.